This TCR beta chain was recorded in a study of monozygotic twins with inflammatory bowel disease. Study results and limitations: Reduced clonotype sharing with other individuals was observed in IBD patients relative to healthy twins, especially with disease activity.

It was from whole blood, with no T cell sorting, that total RNA was isolated. On this clonotype: Its antigen is unknown.

UMIs that included a 6-nucleotide sample barcode were added by template switching, which took place during cDNA synthesis. TCRdb re-analyzed the 5' RACE reads; it lists each CDR3 protein once, without DNA. This table holds some 150,000 distinct CDR3 sequences. Germline CDR1 and CDR2: LGHNA and YSLEER. The CDR3 runs to 14 residues. This TCR was recovered from a human donor with ulcerative colitis or Crohn's disease, or a healthy co-twin of an affected twin (not recorded which). The sequenced sample was blood. The chain combines TRBV4-3 with TRBJ2-1. The CDR3 spells CASSQDSLYNEQFF.